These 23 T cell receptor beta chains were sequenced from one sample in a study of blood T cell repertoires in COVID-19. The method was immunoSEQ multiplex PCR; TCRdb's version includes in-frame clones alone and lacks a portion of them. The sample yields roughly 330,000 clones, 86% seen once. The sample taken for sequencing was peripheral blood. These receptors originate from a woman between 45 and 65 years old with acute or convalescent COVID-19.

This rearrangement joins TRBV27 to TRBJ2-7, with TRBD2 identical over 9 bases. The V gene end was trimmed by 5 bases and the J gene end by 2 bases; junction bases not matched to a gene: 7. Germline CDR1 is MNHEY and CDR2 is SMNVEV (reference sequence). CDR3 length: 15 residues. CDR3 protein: CASSITSGLTYEQYF. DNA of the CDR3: TGTGCCAGCAGTATAACTAGCGGGTTAACCTACGAGCAGTACTTC.

CDR3 nucleotides: TGTGCCACCAGTGATCCGTCGGGGGGGCACACTGAAGCTTTCTTT. Translated, it gives CATSDPSGGHTEAFF. The chain is built from TRBV24-1 and TRBJ1-1, with D possibly being TRBD1 (6 bases). Between the trimmed V and J ends, which lost 3 bases and 3 bases, there was a span of 13 bases. The CDR3 contains 15 residues. Germline CDR1 KGHDR, CDR2 SFDVKD.

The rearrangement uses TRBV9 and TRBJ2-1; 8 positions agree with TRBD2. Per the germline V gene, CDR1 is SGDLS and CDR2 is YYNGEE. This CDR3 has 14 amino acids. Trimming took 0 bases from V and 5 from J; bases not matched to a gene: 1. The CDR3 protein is CASSVGGRNNEQFF. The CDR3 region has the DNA TGTGCCAGCAGCGTAGGCGGGAGGAACAATGAGCAGTTCTTC.

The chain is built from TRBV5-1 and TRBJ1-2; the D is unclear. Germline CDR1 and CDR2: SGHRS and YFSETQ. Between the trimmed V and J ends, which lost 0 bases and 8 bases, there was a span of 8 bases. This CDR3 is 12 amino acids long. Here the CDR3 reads CASSLAGEGYTF. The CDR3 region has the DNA TGCGCCAGCAGCTTGGCCGGGGAGGGCTACACCTTC. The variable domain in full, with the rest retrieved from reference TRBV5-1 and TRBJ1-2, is KAGVTQTPRYLIKTRGQQVTLSCSPISGHRSVSWYQQTPGQGLQFLFEYFSETQRNKGNFPGRFSGRQFSNSRSEMNVSTLELGDSALYLCASSLAGEGYTFGSGTRLTVV.

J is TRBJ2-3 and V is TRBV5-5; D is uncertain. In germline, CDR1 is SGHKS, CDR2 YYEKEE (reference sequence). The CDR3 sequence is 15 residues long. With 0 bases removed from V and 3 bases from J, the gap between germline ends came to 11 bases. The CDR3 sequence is CASSLDGGQTDTQYF. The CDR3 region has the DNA TGTGCCAGCAGCTTGGATGGTGGCCAGACAGATACGCAGTATTTT.

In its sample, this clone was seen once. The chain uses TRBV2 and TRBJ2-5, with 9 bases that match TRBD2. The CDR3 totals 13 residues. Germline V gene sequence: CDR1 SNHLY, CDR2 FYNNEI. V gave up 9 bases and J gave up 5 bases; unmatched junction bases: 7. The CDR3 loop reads CARALAGGETQYF. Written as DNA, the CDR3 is TGTGCCAGGGCCTTGGCGGGAGGGGAGACCCAGTACTTC.

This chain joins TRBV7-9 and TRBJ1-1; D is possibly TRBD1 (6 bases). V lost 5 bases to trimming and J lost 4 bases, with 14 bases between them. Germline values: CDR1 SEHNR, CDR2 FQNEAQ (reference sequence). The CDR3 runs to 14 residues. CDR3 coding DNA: TGTGCCAGCAGCCCCCTGGGAGGGGGCACTGAAGCTTTCTTT. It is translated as CASSPLGGGTEAFF.

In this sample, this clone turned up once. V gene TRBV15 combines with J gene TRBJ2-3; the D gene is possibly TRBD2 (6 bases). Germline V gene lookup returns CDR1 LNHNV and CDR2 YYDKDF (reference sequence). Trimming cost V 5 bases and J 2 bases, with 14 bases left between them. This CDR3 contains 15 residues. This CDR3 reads CATSPDYLNTDTQYF. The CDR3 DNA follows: TGTGCCACCAGCCCGGACTACCTAAACACAGATACGCAGTATTTT.

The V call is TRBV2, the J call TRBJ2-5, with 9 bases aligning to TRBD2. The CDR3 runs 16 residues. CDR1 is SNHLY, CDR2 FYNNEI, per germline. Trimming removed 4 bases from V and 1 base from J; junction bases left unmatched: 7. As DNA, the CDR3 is TGTGCCAGCAGTGGAGTAGCGGGGGAGCTCCAAGAGACCCAGTACTTC. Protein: CASSGVAGELQETQYF.

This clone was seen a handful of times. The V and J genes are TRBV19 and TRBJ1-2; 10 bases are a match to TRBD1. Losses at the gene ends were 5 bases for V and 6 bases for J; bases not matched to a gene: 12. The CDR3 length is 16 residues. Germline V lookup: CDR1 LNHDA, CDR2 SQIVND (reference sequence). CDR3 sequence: CASSSGTGVISDGYTF. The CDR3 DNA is TGTGCCAGTAGTTCCGGGACAGGGGTAATTTCGGATGGCTACACCTTC.

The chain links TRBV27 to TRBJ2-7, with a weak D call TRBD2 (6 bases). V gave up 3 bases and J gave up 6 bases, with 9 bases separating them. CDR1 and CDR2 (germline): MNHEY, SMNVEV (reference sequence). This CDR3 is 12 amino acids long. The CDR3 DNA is TGTGCCAGCAGTTTCGGGGGAATCGAGCAGTACTTC. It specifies CASSFGGIEQYF.

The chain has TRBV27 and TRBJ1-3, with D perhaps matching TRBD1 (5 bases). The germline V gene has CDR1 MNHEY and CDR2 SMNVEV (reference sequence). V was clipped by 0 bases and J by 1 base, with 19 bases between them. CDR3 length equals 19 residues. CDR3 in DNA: TGTGCCAGCAGTTTATCGTTTCGGGGGTCCACTTTGTCTGGAAACACCATATATTTT. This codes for CASSLSFRGSTLSGNTIYF.

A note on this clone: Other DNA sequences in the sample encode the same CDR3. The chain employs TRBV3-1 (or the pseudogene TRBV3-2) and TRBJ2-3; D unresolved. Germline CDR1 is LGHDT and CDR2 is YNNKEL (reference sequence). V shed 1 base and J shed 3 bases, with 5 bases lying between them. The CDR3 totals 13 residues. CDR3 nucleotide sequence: TGTGCCAGCAGCCAAGCCCGTACAGATACGCAGTATTTT. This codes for CASSQARTDTQYF.

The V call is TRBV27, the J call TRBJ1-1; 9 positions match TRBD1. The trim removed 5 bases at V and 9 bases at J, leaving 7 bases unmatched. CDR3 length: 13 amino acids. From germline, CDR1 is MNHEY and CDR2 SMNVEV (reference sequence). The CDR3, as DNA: TGTGCCAGCAGTCCGTCGACAGGGGGACAAGCTTTCTTT. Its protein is CASSPSTGGQAFF.

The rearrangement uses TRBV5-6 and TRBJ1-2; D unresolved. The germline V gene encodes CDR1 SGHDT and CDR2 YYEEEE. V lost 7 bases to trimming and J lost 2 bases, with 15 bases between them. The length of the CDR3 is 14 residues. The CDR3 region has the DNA TGTGCCAGCCGCGATTTGAACGGGAACTATGGCTACACCTTC. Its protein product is CASRDLNGNYGYTF.

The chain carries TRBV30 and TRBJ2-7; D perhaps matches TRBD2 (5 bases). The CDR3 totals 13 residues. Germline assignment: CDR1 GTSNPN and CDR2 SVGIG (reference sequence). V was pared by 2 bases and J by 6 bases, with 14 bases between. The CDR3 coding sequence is TGTGCCTGGAGTCGGGGAAGAGTAAGCGAGCAGTACTTC. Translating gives CAWSRGRVSEQYF.

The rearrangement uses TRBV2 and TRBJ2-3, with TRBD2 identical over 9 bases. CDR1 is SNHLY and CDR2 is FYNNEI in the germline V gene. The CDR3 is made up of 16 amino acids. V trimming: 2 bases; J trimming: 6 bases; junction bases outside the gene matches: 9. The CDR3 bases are TGTGCCAGCAGTGAACGGGGGCCTAGCGGGACCGATACGCAGTATTTT. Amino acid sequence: CASSERGPSGTDTQYF.

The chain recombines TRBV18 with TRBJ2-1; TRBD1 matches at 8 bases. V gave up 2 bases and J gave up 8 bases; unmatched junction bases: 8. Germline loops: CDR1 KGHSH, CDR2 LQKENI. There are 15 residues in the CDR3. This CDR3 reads CASSPLGQGTDEQFF. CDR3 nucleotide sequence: TGTGCCAGCTCACCATTAGGACAGGGCACCGATGAGCAGTTCTTC.

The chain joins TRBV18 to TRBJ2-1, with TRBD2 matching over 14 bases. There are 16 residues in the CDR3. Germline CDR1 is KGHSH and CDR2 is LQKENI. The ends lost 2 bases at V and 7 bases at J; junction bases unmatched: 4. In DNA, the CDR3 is TGTGCCAGCTCACCAAGCGGACTAGCGGGAGGTAATGAGCAGTTCTTC. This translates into CASSPSGLAGGNEQFF.

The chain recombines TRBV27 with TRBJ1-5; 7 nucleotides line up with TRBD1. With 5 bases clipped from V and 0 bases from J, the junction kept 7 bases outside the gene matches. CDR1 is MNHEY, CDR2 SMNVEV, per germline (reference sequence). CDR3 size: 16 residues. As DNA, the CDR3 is TGTGCCAGCAGTCTCAAGGGGGCCGATAGCAATCAGCCCCAGCATTTT. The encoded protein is CASSLKGADSNQPQHF.

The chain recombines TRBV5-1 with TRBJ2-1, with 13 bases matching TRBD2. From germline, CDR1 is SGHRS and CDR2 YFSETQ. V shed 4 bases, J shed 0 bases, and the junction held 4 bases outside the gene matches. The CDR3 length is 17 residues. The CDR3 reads CASSLTSGRASYNEQFF. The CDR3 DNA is TGCGCCAGCAGCCTAACTAGCGGGAGGGCCTCCTACAATGAGCAGTTCTTC.

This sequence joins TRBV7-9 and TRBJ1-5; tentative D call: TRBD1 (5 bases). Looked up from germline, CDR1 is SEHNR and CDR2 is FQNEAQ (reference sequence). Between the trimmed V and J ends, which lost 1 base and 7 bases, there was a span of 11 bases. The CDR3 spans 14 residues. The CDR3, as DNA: TGTGCCAGCAGCTTAGGGGGGGTAAAACAGCCCCAGCATTTT. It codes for CASSLGGVKQPQHF.

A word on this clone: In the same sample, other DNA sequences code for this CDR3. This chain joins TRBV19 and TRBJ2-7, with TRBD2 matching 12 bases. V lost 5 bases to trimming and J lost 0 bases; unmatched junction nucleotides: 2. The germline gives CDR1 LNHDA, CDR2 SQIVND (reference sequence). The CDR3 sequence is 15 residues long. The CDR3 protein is CASSLTSGSSYEQYF. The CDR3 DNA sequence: TGTGCCAGTAGTTTGACTAGCGGGAGCTCCTACGAGCAGTACTTC.